The sequence of this T cell receptor beta chain was determined in a study of T cell responses to AZD1222 COVID-19 vaccine. Second-dose timings of about 4 or about 12 weeks were pooled. This CDR3 has 15 residues. Per germline, CDR1 SGHVS and CDR2 FQNEAQ. With V trimmed by 3 bases and J by 2 bases, 3 bases remained unmatched. As regards this clone: Its specificity is not known.

Study-wide results and caveats: Increased Spike-specific TCR breadth and depth were observed after two AZD1222 doses.

The table came from immunoSEQ multiplex PCR; TCRdb's copy has only in-frame clones and leaves some out. Of some 150,000 clones detected, roughly nine tenths appear once; the ten largest clones hold 1.5%. The TCR comes from an adult who received the AZD1222 COVID-19 vaccine. V usage is TRBV7-8 and J usage is TRBJ2-2, with 7 nucleotides matching TRBD2. The sample consisted of peripheral blood, taken 28 days after the second AZD1222 dose. The CDR3 sequence is CASSFLAENTGELFF. The CDR3 nucleotides read TGTGCCAGCAGCTTCCTAGCGGAAAACACCGGGGAGCTGTTTTTT.